The 13 T cell receptor beta chains below come from one sample, sequenced in a study of graft-versus-host responses after intestinal transplantation. Method: immunoSEQ multiplex PCR; TCRdb's copy keeps in-frame clones and lacks some. The sample lists about 25,000 clones; approximately 40% were seen once. This sample comprised alloreactive CD4+ T cells from a mixed lymphocyte reaction culture, obtained before intestinal transplant. As for subset: CFSE-low proliferating T cells sorted from approximately 6-day pre-transplant mixed lymphocyte reaction (GvH or HvG direction). The receptors derive from a human patient who received an intestinal transplant.

The chain is built from TRBV7-6 and TRBJ2-3; D remains unclear. CDR1 is SGHVS, CDR2 FNYEAQ, per germline. The ends were cut back, 3 bases at V and 2 bases at J, with 3 bases in the middle. This CDR3 is 12 amino acids long. The CDR3 loop reads CASSFNTDTQYF. In nucleotides, the CDR3 is TGTGCCAGCAGCTTTAACACAGATACGCAGTATTTT.

This clone has a handful of counts. Other DNA variants within this sample encode the same CDR3. The gene calls are TRBV11-3 and TRBJ2-7; possibly TRBD1 for D (6 bases). There are 12 residues in the CDR3. CDR1 is SGHNT, CDR2 YENEEA, per germline. V was shortened by 6 bases and J by 4 bases, with 10 bases between the two germline ends. The CDR3 nucleotides are TGTGCCAGCAGTTTACAGGGTTACGAGCAGTACTTC. Amino acid sequence: CASSLQGYEQYF. Complete variable domain (other parts from reference TRBV11-3 and TRBJ2-7): EAGVVQSPRYKIIEKKQPVAFWCNPISGHNTLYWYLQNLGQGPELLIRYENEEAVDDSQLPKDRFSAERLKGVDSTLKIQPAELGDSAVYLCASSLQGYEQYFGPGTRLTVT.

This clone was counted only a few times. Written as DNA, the CDR3 is TGTGCCAGCAGGAAGGGGTACCCCTACGAGCAGTACTTC. Protein: CASRKGYPYEQYF. J is TRBJ2-7 and V is TRBV6-6; weak D call: TRBD1 (5 bases). The germline gives CDR1 MNHNY, CDR2 SVGAGI (reference sequence). The CDR3 runs 13 residues. Trimming removed 6 bases from V and 2 bases from J, with 11 bases in between.

This clone was observed a handful of times. The chain has TRBV5-4 and TRBJ2-4; 7 bases are a match to TRBD1. Germline-derived CDR1 and CDR2 are SGHNT and YYREEE (reference sequence). V trimming: 0 bases; J trimming: 2 bases; junction bases outside the gene matches: 2. This CDR3 comprises 15 residues. CDR3 protein: CASSLEDRSKNIQYF. The CDR3 DNA follows: TGTGCCAGCAGCTTGGAGGACAGGTCCAAAAACATTCAGTACTTC.

This clone was detected a few times. The rearrangement joins TRBV5-1 to TRBJ2-1; 12 bases map to TRBD2. The V gene's germline CDR1 is SGHRS and CDR2 YFSETQ. The CDR3 loop spans 16 amino acids. Unmatched junction bases numbered 9, after V lost 4 bases and J lost 7 bases. CDR3 amino acids: CASSGFLAGGPNEQFF. DNA for the CDR3: TGCGCCAGCAGCGGATTCCTAGCGGGAGGGCCAAATGAGCAGTTCTTC.

The gene calls are TRBV10-3 and TRBJ1-5, with TRBD1 identical over 8 bases. This CDR3 is built from 14 residues. The V gene's germline CDR1 is ENHRY and CDR2 SYGVKD. The ends lost 2 bases at V and 4 bases at J; junction bases unmatched: 1. The CDR3 DNA is TGTGCCATCAGTGAGGACAGGGGAAATCAGCCCCAGCATTTT. It codes for CAISEDRGNQPQHF.

This chain uses TRBV9 with TRBJ1-2; D unresolved. This CDR3 has 14 residues. Between the trimmed V and J ends, which lost 4 bases and 5 bases, there was a span of 15 bases. Germline assignment: CDR1 SGDLS and CDR2 YYNGEE. The CDR3 sequence is CASSPQDGLYGYTF. The CDR3 region has the DNA TGTGCCAGCAGCCCCCAGGATGGGTTGTATGGCTACACCTTC.

The sample holds a few counts of this clone. V usage is TRBV5-1 and J usage is TRBJ1-2; D not resolved. Trimming removed 0 bases from V and 6 bases from J, with 9 bases in between. The CDR3 runs 13 residues. The germline V gene has CDR1 SGHRS and CDR2 YFSETQ. CDR3 residues: CASSLGPPHGYTF. CDR3 coding DNA: TGCGCCAGCAGCTTGGGGCCCCCCCATGGCTACACCTTC.

The chain couples TRBV5-3 to TRBJ2-7, with 12 bases aligning to TRBD2. TRBV5-3 is flagged as an ORF with uncertain function. The CDR3 extends over 15 amino acids. Trimming removed 2 bases from V and 4 bases from J; junction bases left unmatched: 4. The CDR3 reads CARSLGLAGSYEQYF. The DNA of the CDR3 is TGTGCCAGAAGCTTAGGACTAGCGGGATCATACGAGCAGTACTTC.

The chain uses TRBV6-5 and TRBJ2-7; perhaps TRBD2 as D (6 bases). Germline V gene sequence: CDR1 MNHEY, CDR2 SVGAGI. The CDR3 has 15 residues. The V and J ends lost 6 bases and 0 bases respectively, with 15 bases between them. CDR3 nucleotides: TGTGCCAGCAGCCTTTATTGGGGGGACTCCTACGAGCAGTACTTC. It specifies CASSLYWGDSYEQYF.

This clone showed up just a few times. The chain links TRBV5-1 to TRBJ2-1, with no clear D. CDR1 is SGHRS, CDR2 YFSETQ, per germline. V lost 5 bases and J 0 bases, leaving 12 bases between the germline ends. The CDR3 covers 15 residues. DNA of the CDR3: TGCGCCAGCAGTCTTATTTCGGGCTCCTACAATGAGCAGTTCTTC. Translation gives CASSLISGSYNEQFF.

The chain has TRBV5-1 and TRBJ1-2; D is unresolved. The germline V and J ends were trimmed by 4 bases and 3 bases, with 13 bases remaining between them. The CDR3 is 14 residues long. The germline CDR1 and CDR2 sequences are SGHRS and YFSETQ. For the CDR3, the DNA is TGCGCCAGCAGCGAGGGATCTAGGTACTATGGCTACACCTTC. This codes for CASSEGSRYYGYTF.

The chain couples TRBV6-1 to TRBJ1-6; no definite D call. CDR1 is MNHNS and CDR2 is SASEGT in the germline V gene. The ends were cut back, 6 bases at V and 0 bases at J, with 9 bases in the middle. This CDR3 is 15 amino acids long. For the CDR3, the DNA is TGTGCCAGCAGAACGGGGTACTCCTATAATTCACCCCTCCACTTT. Encoded protein: CASRTGYSYNSPLHF.